A single sample gave rise to the 9 T cell receptor beta chains below, sequenced in a study of Ad26.COV2.S vaccination and SARS-CoV-2 variants listed by TCRdb under 2021. Library preparation used the immunoSEQ multiplex PCR assay. TCRdb's version of the immuneACCESS table is confined to in-frame rearrangements and falls short of the full clone set. An unresolved V gene accounts for under half of the shortfall where checked; the remainder is of unknown origin. In this sample the table shows about 460,000 clones, around 89% of which occur a single time. The ten largest make up about 1.7% of the sample. Read against the paper, the sample's treatment or condition label means: around 19 received Ad26.COV2.S at low or high dose, single or two shots; several received placebo; per-sample allocation not given. Repertoires of vaccine and placebo recipients were sequenced from samples taken on day 63 after the first injection.

The sequenced sample was peripheral blood, obtained in a trial of Ad26.COV2.S vaccine versus placebo. The receptors here all came from a person aged 18-65 years who received the Ad26.COV2.S COVID-19 vaccine or a placebo.

Points on this clone: One end of the junction fails to match germline, which may point to a read error. This chain links TRBV13 with TRBJ2-2; unclear D gene. Germline V gene lookup returns CDR1 PRHDT and CDR2 FYEKMQ (reference sequence). This CDR3 has 13 residues. The CDR3 nucleotides read TGTGCCAGCACCTTAAGATCCACCGGGGAGCTGTTTTTT. Protein product: CASTLRSTGELFF.

The chain is built from TRBV19 and TRBJ1-1; perhaps TRBD1 as D (6 bases). Trimming removed 5 bases at V and 6 bases at J, with 13 bases between. There are 13 residues in the CDR3. Germline values: CDR1 LNHDA, CDR2 SQIVND (reference sequence). The chain's CDR3 is CASSSLGQPEAFF. The CDR3 DNA sequence: TGTGCCAGTAGTTCCCTTGGACAGCCTGAAGCTTTCTTT. Combining the CDR3 with reference TRBV19 and TRBJ1-1 gives the whole variable domain DGGITQSPKYLFRKEGQNVTLSCEQNLNHDAMYWYRQDPGQGLRLIYYSQIVNDFQKGDIAEGYSVSREKKESFPLTVTSAQKNPTAFYLCASSSLGQPEAFFGQGTRLTVV.

CDR3 residues: CASSYSGQGATEAFF. CDR3 nucleotides: TGTGCCAGCAGTTACTCGGGACAGGGGGCGACTGAAGCTTTCTTT. The chain uses TRBV6-5 and TRBJ1-1, with TRBD1 matching 12 bases. This CDR3 is 15 amino acids long. The junction had 1 base not matched to a gene; V was cut back by 0 bases and J by 5 bases. CDR1 is MNHEY, CDR2 SVGAGI, per germline.

To note about this clone: This specimen includes other DNA sequences encoding the same CDR3. The chain is built from TRBV12-3 or TRBV12-4 and TRBJ2-5; TRBD2 agrees at 7 bases. V lost 3 bases and J lost 4; bases outside the gene matches: 2. The CDR3 loop spans 13 amino acids. This CDR3 reads CASSFGGGETQYF. CDR3 in DNA: TGTGCCAGCAGTTTTGGCGGGGGAGAGACCCAGTACTTC.

The V and J genes are TRBV7-9 and TRBJ2-1; 9 nucleotides agree with TRBD2. Per the germline V gene, CDR1 is SEHNR and CDR2 is FQNEAQ (reference sequence). With 5 bases clipped from V and 7 bases from J, the junction kept 15 bases outside the gene matches. This CDR3 is 17 amino acids long. Here the CDR3 reads CASSRRAGGNAGNEQFF. The CDR3 region has the DNA TGTGCCAGCAGCCGACGGGCGGGAGGGAACGCAGGGAATGAGCAGTTCTTC.

This chain joins TRBV6-6 and TRBJ1-1, with 8 bases that match TRBD1. This CDR3 spans 15 amino acids. J was trimmed by 4 bases and V by 1 base; bases with no gene match: 5. CDR1 and CDR2 (germline): MNHNY, SVGAGI (reference sequence). The CDR3 reads CASSYYRGDGTEAFF. The DNA of the CDR3 is TGTGCCAGCAGTTACTACAGGGGGGACGGCACTGAAGCTTTCTTT.

In DNA, the CDR3 is TGTGCCAGTAGTATAGATCATAACAGAATCTATGGCTACACCTTC. It codes for CASSIDHNRIYGYTF. The rearrangement joins TRBV19 to TRBJ1-2; unclear D gene. This CDR3 is 15 amino acids long. V lost 0 bases and J 4 bases, leaving 12 bases between the germline ends. Germline V gene lookup returns CDR1 LNHDA and CDR2 SQIVND (reference sequence).

V gene TRBV5-4 combines with J gene TRBJ1-4; 9 bases are shared with TRBD1. Unmatched junction bases numbered 4, after V lost 3 bases and J lost 7 bases. The CDR3 runs to 14 residues. From germline, CDR1 is SGHNT and CDR2 YYREEE (reference sequence). DNA for the CDR3: TGTGCCAGCAGCTCACAGGGGGCGAGTGAAAAACTGTTTTTT. Translation: CASSSQGASEKLFF.

The V gene is TRBV28, the J gene TRBJ2-7; no clear D gene. Per the germline V gene, CDR1 is MDHEN and CDR2 is SYDVKM. V lost 1 base and J lost 0, with 7 bases in between. CDR3 length: 14 amino acids. The CDR3: CASSLFAISYEQYF. CDR3 in DNA: TGTGCCAGCAGTTTATTTGCTATCTCCTACGAGCAGTACTTC.